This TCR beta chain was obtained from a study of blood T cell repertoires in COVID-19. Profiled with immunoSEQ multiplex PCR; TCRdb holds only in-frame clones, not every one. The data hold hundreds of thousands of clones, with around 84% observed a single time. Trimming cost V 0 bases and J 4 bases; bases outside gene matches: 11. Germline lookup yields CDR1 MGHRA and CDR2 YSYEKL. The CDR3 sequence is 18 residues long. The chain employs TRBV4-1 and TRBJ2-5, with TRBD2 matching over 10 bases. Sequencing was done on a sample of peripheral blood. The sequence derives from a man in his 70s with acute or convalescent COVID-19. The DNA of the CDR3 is TGCGCCAGCAGCCAAGATAAGGCGAGAGCGGGAGGGGGAGAGACCCAGTACTTC. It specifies CASSQDKARAGGGETQYF.